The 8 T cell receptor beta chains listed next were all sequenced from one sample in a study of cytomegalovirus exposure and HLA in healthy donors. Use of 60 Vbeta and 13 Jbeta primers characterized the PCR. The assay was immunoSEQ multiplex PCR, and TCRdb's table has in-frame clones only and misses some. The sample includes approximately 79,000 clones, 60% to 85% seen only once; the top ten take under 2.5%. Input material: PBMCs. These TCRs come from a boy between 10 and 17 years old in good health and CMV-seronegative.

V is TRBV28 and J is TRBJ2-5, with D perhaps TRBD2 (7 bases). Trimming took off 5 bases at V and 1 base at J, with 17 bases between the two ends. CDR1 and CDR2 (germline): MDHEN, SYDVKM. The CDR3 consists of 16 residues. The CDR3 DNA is TGTGCCAGCAGTGAGCCGGAGGGGGGGGCCCAAGAGACCCAGTACTTC. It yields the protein CASSEPEGGAQETQYF.

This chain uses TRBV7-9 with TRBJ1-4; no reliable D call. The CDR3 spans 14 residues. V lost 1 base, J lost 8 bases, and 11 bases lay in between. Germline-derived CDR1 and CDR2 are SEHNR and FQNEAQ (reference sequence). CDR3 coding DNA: TGTGCCAGCAGCTTAGTTTCCGGGTGGGAAAAACTGTTTTTT. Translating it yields CASSLVSGWEKLFF.

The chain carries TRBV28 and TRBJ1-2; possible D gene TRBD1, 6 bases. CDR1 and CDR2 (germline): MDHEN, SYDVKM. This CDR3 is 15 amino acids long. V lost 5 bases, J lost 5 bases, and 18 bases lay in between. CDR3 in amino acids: CASSPSGGLRYGYTF. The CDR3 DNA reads TGTGCCAGCAGTCCCTCGGGGGGGCTACGTTATGGCTACACCTTC.

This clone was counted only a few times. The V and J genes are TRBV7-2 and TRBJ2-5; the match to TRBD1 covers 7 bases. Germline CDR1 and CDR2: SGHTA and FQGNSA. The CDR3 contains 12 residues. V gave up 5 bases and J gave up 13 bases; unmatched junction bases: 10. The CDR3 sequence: CASSHLDREPYF. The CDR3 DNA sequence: TGTGCCAGCAGCCACTTAGACAGGGAACCGTACTTC.

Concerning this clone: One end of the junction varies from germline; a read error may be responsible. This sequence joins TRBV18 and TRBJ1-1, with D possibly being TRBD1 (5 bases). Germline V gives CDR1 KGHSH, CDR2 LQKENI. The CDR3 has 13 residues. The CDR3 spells CASLPTDSPEAFF. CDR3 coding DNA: TGTGCCAGCTTACCAACCGACAGTCCTGAAGCTTTCTTT.

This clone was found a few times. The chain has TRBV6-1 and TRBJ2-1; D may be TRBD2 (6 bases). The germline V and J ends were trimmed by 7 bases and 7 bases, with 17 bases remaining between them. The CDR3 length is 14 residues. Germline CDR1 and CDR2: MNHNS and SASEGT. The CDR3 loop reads CASNPGVFSNEQFF. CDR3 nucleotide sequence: TGTGCCAGCAACCCGGGAGTGTTTAGTAATGAGCAGTTCTTC.

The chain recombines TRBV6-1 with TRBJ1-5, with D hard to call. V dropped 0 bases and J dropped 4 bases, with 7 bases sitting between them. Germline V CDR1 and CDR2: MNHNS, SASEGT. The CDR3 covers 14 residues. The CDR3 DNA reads TGTGCCAGCAGTGAAGCGGCGGCTAATCAGCCCCAGCATTTT. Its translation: CASSEAAANQPQHF.

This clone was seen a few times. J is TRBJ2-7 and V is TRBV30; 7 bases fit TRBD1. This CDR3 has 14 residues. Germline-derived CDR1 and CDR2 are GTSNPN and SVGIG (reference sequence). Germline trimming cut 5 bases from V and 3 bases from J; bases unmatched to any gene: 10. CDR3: CAWGGGRGFYEQYF. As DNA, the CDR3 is TGTGCCTGGGGCGGCGGCAGGGGGTTCTACGAGCAGTACTTC.